Reported below is one TCR beta chain. The antigen is unknown. These data belong to a study of STAT5B mutations in CD4+ large granular lymphocyte leukemia. General observations from the study: 8/27 top patient clones versus 2/35 control clones were TRBV06-family.

The method was immunoSEQ multiplex PCR; TCRdb's version includes in-frame clones alone and lacks a portion of them. The sample yields about 23,000 clones, 79% seen once. V lost 8 bases and J lost 11, with 27 bases in between. Germline CDR1 reads MNHNS; CDR2 reads SASEGT. The CDR3 loop spans 15 amino acids. The source of this sequence is a human donor in good health. The specimen was CD4+ T cells from blood buffy coats. The rearrangement joins TRBV6-1 to TRBJ2-5; D ambiguous. The CDR3 region has the DNA TGTGCCAGCGGAGAATCGGGCCGACTCCCTGGAGAGCAGTACTTC. This codes for CASGESGRLPGEQYF.